This passage covers 27 T cell receptor beta chains from one sample sequenced in a study of shared clonotypes between healthy human individuals (dated by TCRdb to 2018 to 2021). The method behind the library was the immunoSEQ multiplex PCR assay. Imported from immuneACCESS, the table was reduced by TCRdb to in-frame sequences with V and J called. These copies leave out some clones; in studies compared against another copy, an unresolved V gene accounts for under half, and the cause of the remainder is not known. The table for this sample lists about half a million clones; around three quarters of them were counted only once. The ten largest clones take up approximately 12% of the sample. The sequenced material came from PBMCs. These receptors were obtained from a woman aged 35 to 49 in good health. Some clones in this sample may be carry-over from other donors' samples.

This clone was detected a few times. The chain couples TRBV10-3 to TRBJ2-6; D is unresolved. The CDR3 is 15 amino acids. The V end lost 0 bases, the J end lost 2 bases, and 5 bases lay between the germline ends. CDR1 and CDR2 from the germline V gene are ENHRY and SYGVKD. This CDR3 reads CAISESGAGANVLTF. The CDR3 coding sequence is TGTGCCATCAGTGAGTCTGGGGCTGGGGCCAACGTCCTGACTTTC.

The gene calls are TRBV6-5 and TRBJ2-5, with 7 bases identical to TRBD1. CDR1 and CDR2 (germline): MNHEY, SVGAGI. Germline trimming cut 0 bases from V and 5 bases from J; bases unmatched to any gene: 6. CDR3 length: 15 residues. The DNA for the CDR3 is TGTGCCAGCAGTTACTCGACAGGGAGAAGGGAGACCCAGTACTTC. It translates to CASSYSTGRRETQYF.

The chain combines TRBV4-1 with TRBJ2-1; the match to TRBD2 covers 8 bases. V gave up 0 bases and J gave up 7 bases; unmatched junction bases: 8. The germline V gene has CDR1 MGHRA and CDR2 YSYEKL. The CDR3 runs 16 residues. The DNA of the CDR3 is TGCGCCAGCAGCCAAGAAATAACTAGCGGTAGTAATGAGCAGTTCTTC. Translated: CASSQEITSGSNEQFF.

Only one count was recorded for this clone. The chain is built from TRBV30 and TRBJ2-7; 12 bases line up with TRBD2. Trimming cost V 1 base and J 9 bases; bases outside gene matches: 4. Germline lookup yields CDR1 GTSNPN and CDR2 SVGIG (reference sequence). The CDR3 spans 13 residues. The CDR3 here is CAWSGLAGEGQYF. CDR3 nucleotides: TGTGCCTGGAGTGGACTAGCGGGAGAGGGGCAGTACTTC.

The rearrangement links TRBV2 to TRBJ1-2; 8 positions match TRBD1. In germline, CDR1 is SNHLY, CDR2 FYNNEI. The trim removed 7 bases at V and 1 base at J, leaving 11 bases unmatched. The CDR3 sequence is 16 residues long. This CDR3 reads CASTIWTGRLNYGYTF. The CDR3 DNA follows: TGTGCCAGCACCATATGGACAGGGCGGCTTAACTATGGCTACACCTTC. Filled out from reference TRBV2 and TRBJ1-2, the complete variable domain reads EPEVTQTPSHQVTQMGQEVILRCVPISNHLYFYWYRQILGQKVEFLVSFYNNEISEKSEIFDDQFSVERPDGSNFTLKIRSTKLEDSAMYFCASTIWTGRLNYGYTFGSGTRLTVV.

The rearrangement uses TRBV29-1 and TRBJ2-4; possible D gene TRBD1, 5 bases. Germline values: CDR1 SQVTM, CDR2 ANQGSEA. This CDR3 is 14 amino acids long. V shed 5 bases and J shed 8 bases, with 19 bases lying between them. The CDR3 sequence: CSVFREGVGHIQYF. The CDR3 coding sequence is TGCAGCGTTTTCAGGGAAGGTGTGGGCCACATTCAGTACTTC.

This clone was detected a few times. CDR3: CASSLARGFSDTEAFF. The CDR3 nucleotides read TGTGCCAGCAGCTTGGCCAGGGGTTTTTCGGACACTGAAGCTTTCTTT. The gene calls are TRBV5-4 and TRBJ1-1; the D gene is possibly TRBD1 (6 bases). CDR3 length equals 16 residues. The germline V gene has CDR1 SGHNT and CDR2 YYREEE (reference sequence). V was clipped by 0 bases and J by 3 bases, with 15 bases between them.

This clone was seen only once. This chain joins TRBV19 and TRBJ2-1; no clear D gene. This CDR3 is 15 amino acids long. Germline V gives CDR1 LNHDA, CDR2 SQIVND (reference sequence). The ends were cut back, 1 base at V and 1 base at J, with 8 bases in the middle. The CDR3 is CASSIGMGSYNEQFF. The CDR3 DNA follows: TGTGCCAGTAGTATAGGGATGGGATCCTACAATGAGCAGTTCTTC.

This chain joins TRBV30 and TRBJ2-5; no reliable D call. This CDR3 has 12 amino acids. The V gene's germline CDR1 is GTSNPN and CDR2 SVGIG (reference sequence). The V end was cut by 1 base, the J end by 5 bases, with 8 bases between. For the CDR3, the DNA is TGTGCCTGGAGTGAAGGGCGGGAGACCCAGTACTTC. This translates into CAWSEGRETQYF. The full variable domain, completed using reference TRBV30 and TRBJ2-5, is SQTIHQWPATLVQPVGSPLSLECTVEGTSNPNLYWYRQAAGRGLQLLFYSVGIGQISSEVPQNLSASRPQDRQFILSSKKLLLSDSGFYLCAWSEGRETQYFGPGTRLLVL.

This clone was observed a few times. This chain joins TRBV28 and TRBJ1-2; possibly TRBD1 for D (5 bases). With 6 bases removed from V and 4 bases from J, the gap between germline ends came to 12 bases. From germline, CDR1 is MDHEN and CDR2 SYDVKM. The CDR3 sequence is 13 residues long. CDR3 residues: CASRPTVVYGYTF. Here the CDR3 DNA reads TGTGCCAGCAGGCCGACAGTCGTCTATGGCTACACCTTC.

V is TRBV19 and J is TRBJ1-5; D possibly corresponds to TRBD1 (5 bases). Trimming left V 6 bases short and J 0 bases short, with 9 bases between. CDR1 LNHDA and CDR2 SQIVND come from the germline V gene (reference sequence). This CDR3 spans 14 amino acids. The CDR3 coding sequence is TGTGCCAGTAGCCGACAGTTTAGCAATCAGCCCCAGCATTTT. Protein: CASSRQFSNQPQHF.

A word on this clone: Other DNA sequences in this sample translate to the same CDR3. V and J are TRBV6-5 and TRBJ2-7; 9 nucleotides match TRBD2. Germline V gene data show CDR1 as MNHEY and CDR2 as SVGAGI. V shed 6 bases, J shed 6 bases, and the junction held 6 bases outside the gene matches. The CDR3 runs 13 residues. CDR3 coding DNA: TGTGCCAGCAGGGGGGGACTAGCAGGCGAGCAGTACTTC. It codes for CASRGGLAGEQYF.

The genes are TRBV11-3 and TRBJ1-2; D ambiguous. The CDR3 totals 13 residues. The V end lost 4 bases, the J end lost 4 bases, and 10 bases lay between the germline ends. The germline CDR1 and CDR2 sequences are SGHNT and YENEEA. In DNA form, the CDR3 reads TGTGCCAGCAGCTCATACAACGGCTATGGCTACACCTTC. Its protein product is CASSSYNGYGYTF.

The rearrangement links TRBV4-3 to TRBJ1-2, with TRBD1 identical over 8 bases. CDR3 length: 16 residues. CDR1 LGHNA and CDR2 YSLEER come from the germline V gene. The V and J ends lost 3 bases and 1 base, in that order; junction bases with no gene match: 7. The CDR3 sequence: CASSHNTGGDNYGYTF. For the CDR3, the DNA is TGCGCCAGCAGCCATAACACAGGGGGAGATAACTATGGCTACACCTTC.

V gene TRBV10-2 combines with J gene TRBJ1-2; D is unclear. This CDR3 is 15 amino acids long. Trimming left V 2 bases short and J 2 bases short, with 12 bases between. Germline-derived CDR1 and CDR2 are WSHSY and SAAADI. CDR3 in amino acids: CASSEGVGPNYGYTF. CDR3 DNA: TGCGCCAGCAGTGAGGGGGTAGGCCCCAACTATGGCTACACCTTC.

The rearrangement uses TRBV19 and TRBJ2-5; D may be TRBD2 (5 bases). CDR1 and CDR2 (germline): LNHDA, SQIVND (reference sequence). Between the trimmed V and J ends, which lost 3 bases and 5 bases, there was a span of 7 bases. The CDR3 covers 12 residues. Written as DNA, the CDR3 is TGTGCCAGTAGTATCGGACTCGAGACCCAGTACTTC. Translated, it gives CASSIGLETQYF.

This chain connects TRBV18 to TRBJ2-7; TRBD2 is a possible D gene (8 bases). Germline assignment: CDR1 KGHSH and CDR2 LQKENI. V was trimmed by 4 bases and J by 3 bases, leaving 16 bases between them. There are 15 residues in the CDR3. The CDR3 DNA reads TGTGCCAGCTCACAACCGGGAGGGACAGACTACGAGCAGTACTTC. This gives the protein CASSQPGGTDYEQYF. Full variable domain (rest looked up from reference TRBV18 and TRBJ2-7): NAGVMQNPRHLVRRRGQEARLRCSPMKGHSHVYWYRQLPEEGLKFMVYLQKENIIDESGMPKERFSAEFPKEGPSILRIQQVVRGDSAAYFCASSQPGGTDYEQYFGPGTRLTVT.

The chain employs TRBV6-6 and TRBJ2-1, with D maybe TRBD1 (5 bases). Germline V gene data show CDR1 as MNHNY and CDR2 as SVGAGI (reference sequence). Trimming pared 5 bases from V and 4 bases from J, leaving 6 bases between. The CDR3 runs 12 residues. CDR3 region: CASSRQYNEQFF. The CDR3 DNA reads TGTGCCAGCAGTCGACAGTACAATGAGCAGTTCTTC.

This chain joins TRBV28 and TRBJ2-3; TRBD2 agrees at 8 bases. The ends lost 6 bases at V and 7 bases at J; junction bases unmatched: 6. Germline V lookup: CDR1 MDHEN, CDR2 SYDVKM. This CDR3 has 13 residues. The CDR3 bases are TGTGCCAGCAGATCCGCTAGCGGGTATACGCAGTATTTT. Translated: CASRSASGYTQYF.

The chain couples TRBV11-1 to TRBJ2-6; D gene uncertain. The ends were cut back, 4 bases at V and 0 bases at J, with 10 bases in the middle. The CDR3 has 16 residues. From germline, CDR1 is SGHAT and CDR2 FQDESV (reference sequence). CDR3 nucleotides: TGTGCCAGCAGCTCCAACATCCGCTCTGGGGCCAACGTCCTGACTTTC. Protein sequence: CASSSNIRSGANVLTF.

This clone was detected many times. The CDR3: CASSRDNYEQYF. The CDR3 nucleotides read TGTGCCAGCAGCCGAGACAACTACGAGCAGTACTTC. The rearrangement links TRBV9 to TRBJ2-7; D unclear. The V end lost 4 bases, the J end lost 3 bases, and 8 bases lay between the germline ends. CDR3 length: 12 amino acids. Germline CDR1 is SGDLS and CDR2 is YYNGEE. Combining the CDR3 with reference TRBV9 and TRBJ2-7 gives the whole variable domain DSGVTQTPKHLITATGQRVTLRCSPRSGDLSVYWYQQSLDQGLQFLIQYYNGEERAKGNILERFSAQQFPDLHSELNLSSLELGDSALYFCASSRDNYEQYFGPGTRLTVT.

This chain connects TRBV5-6 to TRBJ1-3; 8 nucleotides agree with TRBD1. In germline, CDR1 is SGHDT, CDR2 YYEEEE. The CDR3 totals 15 residues. J gave up 5 bases and V 4 bases, and 8 bases lay outside the gene matches. CDR3 coding DNA: TGTGCCAGCAGCACCACAGGGGGTAGAAGAAACACCATATATTTT. This sequence encodes CASSTTGGRRNTIYF.

The chain links TRBV2 to TRBJ1-4, with D uncertain. V lost 4 bases and J 5 bases, leaving 11 bases between the germline ends. Germline CDR1 SNHLY, CDR2 FYNNEI. The length of the CDR3 is 14 residues. The CDR3 DNA sequence: TGTGCCAGCAGTGTGATTTGGGGAAATGAAAAACTGTTTTTT. This translates into CASSVIWGNEKLFF.

V gene TRBV19 combines with J gene TRBJ1-2; D gene unclear. The V end lost 6 bases, the J end lost 8 bases, and 10 bases lay between the germline ends. There are 11 residues in the CDR3. Germline CDR1 and CDR2: LNHDA and SQIVND (reference sequence). The CDR3 reads CASSHRGGYTF. CDR3 bases: TGTGCCAGTAGCCACCGGGGAGGCTACACCTTC.

The chain couples TRBV9 to TRBJ1-2; no reliable D call. Trimming removed 3 bases at V and 2 bases at J, with 11 bases between. This CDR3 region has 14 residues. The V gene's germline CDR1 is SGDLS and CDR2 YYNGEE. CDR3 nucleotides: TGTGCCAGCAGCGATGGTTTTGGAAACTATGGCTACACCTTC. Amino acid sequence: CASSDGFGNYGYTF.

The gene calls are TRBV11-2 and TRBJ2-1; TRBD1 or TRBD2 may be the D gene (6 bases each). V lost 5 bases and J lost 9, with 11 bases in between. Germline CDR1 is SGHAT and CDR2 is FQNNGV. The CDR3 sequence is 12 residues long. The CDR3 loop reads CASSTGAGEQFF. The CDR3 region has the DNA TGTGCCAGCAGCACGGGGGCGGGTGAGCAGTTCTTC.

The chain couples TRBV18 to TRBJ2-2; 9 positions agree with TRBD1. This CDR3 is 15 amino acids long. V shed 0 bases, J shed 4 bases, and the junction held 0 bases outside the gene matches. Germline CDR1 is KGHSH and CDR2 is LQKENI. The CDR3 here is CASSPPGQGTGELFF. The CDR3 coding sequence is TGTGCCAGCTCACCACCGGGACAGGGCACCGGGGAGCTGTTTTTT. Full variable domain (remainder filled in from reference TRBV18 and TRBJ2-2): NAGVMQNPRHLVRRRGQEARLRCSPMKGHSHVYWYRQLPEEGLKFMVYLQKENIIDESGMPKERFSAEFPKEGPSILRIQQVVRGDSAAYFCASSPPGQGTGELFFGEGSRLTVL.